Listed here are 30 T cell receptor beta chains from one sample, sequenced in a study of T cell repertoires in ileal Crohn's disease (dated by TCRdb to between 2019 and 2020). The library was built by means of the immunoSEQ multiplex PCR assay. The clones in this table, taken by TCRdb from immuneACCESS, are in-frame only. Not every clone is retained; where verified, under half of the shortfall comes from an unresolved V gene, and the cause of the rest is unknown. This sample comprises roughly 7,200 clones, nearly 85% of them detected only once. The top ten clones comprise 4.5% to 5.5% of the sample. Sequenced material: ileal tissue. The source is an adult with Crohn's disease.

CDR3 region: CASSLSPGGQPQHF. The CDR3 DNA reads as TGTGCCAGCAGCTTGTCCCCGGGGGGTCAGCCCCAGCATTTT. The chain is built from TRBV5-5 and TRBJ1-5; D perhaps matches TRBD1 (5 bases). CDR3 size: 14 residues. Trimming removed 1 base at V and 6 bases at J, with 11 bases between. Germline V gene data show CDR1 as SGHKS and CDR2 as YYEKEE (reference sequence).

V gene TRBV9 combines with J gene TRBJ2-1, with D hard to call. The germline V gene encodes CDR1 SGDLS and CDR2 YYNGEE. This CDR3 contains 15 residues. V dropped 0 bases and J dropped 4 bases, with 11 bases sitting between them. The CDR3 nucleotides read TGTGCCAGCAGCGTAGAATACCTATCTTACAATGAGCAGTTCTTC. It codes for CASSVEYLSYNEQFF.

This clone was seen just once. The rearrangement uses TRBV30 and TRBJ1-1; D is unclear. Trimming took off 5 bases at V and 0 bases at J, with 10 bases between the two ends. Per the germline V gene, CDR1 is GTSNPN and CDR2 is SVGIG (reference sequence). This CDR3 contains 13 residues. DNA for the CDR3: TGTGCCTGGTCCTTCCTAATGAACACTGAAGCTTTCTTT. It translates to CAWSFLMNTEAFF.

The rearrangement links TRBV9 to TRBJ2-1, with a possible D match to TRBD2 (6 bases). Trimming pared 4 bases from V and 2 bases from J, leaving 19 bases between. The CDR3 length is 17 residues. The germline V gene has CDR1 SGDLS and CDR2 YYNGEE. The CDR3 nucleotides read TGTGCCAGCAGCCCAGACATCGGGAGTCGCACCTACAATGAGCAGTTCTTC. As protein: CASSPDIGSRTYNEQFF.

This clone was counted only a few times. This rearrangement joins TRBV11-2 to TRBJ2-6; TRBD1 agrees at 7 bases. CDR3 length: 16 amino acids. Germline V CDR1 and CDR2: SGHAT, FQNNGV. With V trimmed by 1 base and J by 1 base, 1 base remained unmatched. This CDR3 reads CASSLGQGSGANVLTF. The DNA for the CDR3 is TGTGCCAGCAGCTTAGGACAGGGTTCTGGGGCCAACGTCCTGACTTTC.

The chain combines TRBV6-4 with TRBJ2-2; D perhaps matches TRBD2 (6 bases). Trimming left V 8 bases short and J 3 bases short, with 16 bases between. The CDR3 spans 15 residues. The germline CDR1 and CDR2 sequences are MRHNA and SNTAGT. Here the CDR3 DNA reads TGTGCCAGCCGCCGGGGGACCGATCACACCGGGGAGCTGTTTTTT. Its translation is CASRRGTDHTGELFF.

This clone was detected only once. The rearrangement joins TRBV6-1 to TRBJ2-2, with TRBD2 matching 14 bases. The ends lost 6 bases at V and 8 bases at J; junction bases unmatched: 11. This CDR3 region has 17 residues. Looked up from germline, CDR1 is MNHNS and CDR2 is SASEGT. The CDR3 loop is CASRERLAGGPRGELFF. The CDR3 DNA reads TGTGCCAGCAGGGAAAGACTAGCGGGAGGGCCTAGGGGGGAGCTGTTTTTT.

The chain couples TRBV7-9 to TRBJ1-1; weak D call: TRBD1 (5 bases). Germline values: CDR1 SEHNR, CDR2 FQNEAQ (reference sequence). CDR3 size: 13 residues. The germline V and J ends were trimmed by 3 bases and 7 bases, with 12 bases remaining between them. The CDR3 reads CASSFKTDNEAFF. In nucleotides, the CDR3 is TGTGCCAGCAGCTTTAAGACAGACAATGAAGCTTTCTTT. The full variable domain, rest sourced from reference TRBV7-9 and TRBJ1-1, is DTGVSQNPRHKITKRGQNVTFRCDPISEHNRLYWYRQTLGQGPEFLTYFQNEAQLEKSRLLSDRFSAERPKGSFSTLEIQRTEQGDSAMYLCASSFKTDNEAFFGQGTRLTVV.

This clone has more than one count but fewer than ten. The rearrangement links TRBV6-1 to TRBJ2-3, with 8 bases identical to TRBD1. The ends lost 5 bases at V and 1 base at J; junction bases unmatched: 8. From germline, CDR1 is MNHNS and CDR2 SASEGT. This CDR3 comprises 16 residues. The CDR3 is CASSQEPGQGTDTQYF. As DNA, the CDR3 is TGTGCCAGCAGTCAAGAACCGGGACAGGGCACAGATACGCAGTATTTT.

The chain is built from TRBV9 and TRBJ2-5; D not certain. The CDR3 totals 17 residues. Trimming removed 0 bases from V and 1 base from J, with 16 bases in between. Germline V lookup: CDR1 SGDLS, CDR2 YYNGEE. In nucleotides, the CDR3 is TGTGCCAGCAGCGTAGGTGCTACTTTTTCGTGCCAAGAGACCCAGTACTTC. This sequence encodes CASSVGATFSCQETQYF.

The CDR3 bases are TGTGCCAGCAGTTTGCAGAGCGGGGGCTTTTACGAGCAGTACTTC. This codes for CASSLQSGGFYEQYF. The chain recombines TRBV27 with TRBJ2-5; 8 bases agree with TRBD2. The DNA end is more similar to TRBJ2-7, so the J call may be wrong. Looked up from germline, CDR1 is MNHEY and CDR2 is SMNVEV (reference sequence). The CDR3 sequence is 15 residues long.

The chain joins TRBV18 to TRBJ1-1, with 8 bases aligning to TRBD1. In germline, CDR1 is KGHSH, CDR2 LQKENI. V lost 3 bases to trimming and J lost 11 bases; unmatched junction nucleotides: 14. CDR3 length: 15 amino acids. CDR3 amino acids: CASSPFGQGDRRAFF. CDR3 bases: TGTGCCAGCTCACCCTTTGGACAGGGAGACAGAAGGGCTTTCTTT.

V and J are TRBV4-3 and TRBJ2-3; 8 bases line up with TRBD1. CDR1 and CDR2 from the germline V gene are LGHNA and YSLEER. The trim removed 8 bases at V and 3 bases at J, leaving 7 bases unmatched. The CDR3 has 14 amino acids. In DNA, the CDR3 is TGCGCCAGCGGATTAGGACAGGGAACAGATACGCAGTATTTT. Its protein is CASGLGQGTDTQYF.

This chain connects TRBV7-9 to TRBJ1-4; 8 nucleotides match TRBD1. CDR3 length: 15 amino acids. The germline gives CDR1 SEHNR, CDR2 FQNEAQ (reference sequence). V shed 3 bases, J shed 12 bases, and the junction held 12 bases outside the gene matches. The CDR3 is CASSLEYGDRQELFF. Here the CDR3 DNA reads TGTGCCAGCAGCTTGGAATATGGGGACAGGCAGGAACTGTTTTTT.

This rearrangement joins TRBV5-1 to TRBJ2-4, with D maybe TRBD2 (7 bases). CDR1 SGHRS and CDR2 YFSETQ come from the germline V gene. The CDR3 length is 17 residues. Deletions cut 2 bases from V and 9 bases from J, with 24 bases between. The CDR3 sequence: CASSFDGLAEVGGIQYF. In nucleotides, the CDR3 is TGCGCCAGCAGCTTTGACGGTCTAGCGGAGGTAGGGGGCATTCAGTACTTC.

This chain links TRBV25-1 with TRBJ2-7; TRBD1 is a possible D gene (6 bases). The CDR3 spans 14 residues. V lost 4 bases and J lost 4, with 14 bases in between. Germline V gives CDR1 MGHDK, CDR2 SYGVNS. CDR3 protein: CASSALNRVYEQYF. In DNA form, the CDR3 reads TGTGCCAGCAGTGCCTTAAACAGGGTTTACGAGCAGTACTTC.

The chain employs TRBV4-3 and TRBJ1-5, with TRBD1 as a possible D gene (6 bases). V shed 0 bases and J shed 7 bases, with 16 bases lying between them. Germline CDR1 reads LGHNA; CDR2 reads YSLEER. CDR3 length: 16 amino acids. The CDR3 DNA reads TGCGCCAGCAGCCAAGAGGGCATACAGGGTAAACAGCCCCAGCATTTT. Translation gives CASSQEGIQGKQPQHF.

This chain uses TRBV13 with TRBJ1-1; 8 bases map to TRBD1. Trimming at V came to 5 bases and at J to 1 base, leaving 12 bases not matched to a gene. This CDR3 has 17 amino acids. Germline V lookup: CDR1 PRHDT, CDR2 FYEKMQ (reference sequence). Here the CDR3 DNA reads TGTGCCAGCAGCCCGTCGGGCAGGGGGCGGGAGAACACTGAAGCTTTCTTT. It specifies CASSPSGRGRENTEAFF. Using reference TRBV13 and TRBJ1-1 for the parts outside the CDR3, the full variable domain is AAGVIQSPRHLIKEKRETATLKCYPIPRHDTVYWYQQGPGQDPQFLISFYEKMQSDKGSIPDRFSAQQFSDYHSELNMSSLELGDSALYFCASSPSGRGRENTEAFFGQGTRLTVV.

The CDR3 sequence: CASSPIGQGPNYGYTF. DNA of the CDR3: TGTGCCAGCTCACCGATCGGACAGGGGCCTAACTATGGCTACACCTTC. J is TRBJ1-2 and V is TRBV18; the match to TRBD1 covers 9 bases. V was pared by 3 bases and J by 0 bases, with 5 bases of the junction left unmatched. The CDR3 is made up of 16 amino acids. Germline CDR1 KGHSH, CDR2 LQKENI.

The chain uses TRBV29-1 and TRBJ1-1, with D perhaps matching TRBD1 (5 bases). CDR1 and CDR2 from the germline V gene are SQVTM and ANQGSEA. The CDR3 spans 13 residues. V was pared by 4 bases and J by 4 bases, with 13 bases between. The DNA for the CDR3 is TGCAGCGTTGTAGGGGATGCGGTCACTGAAGCTTTCTTT. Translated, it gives CSVVGDAVTEAFF.

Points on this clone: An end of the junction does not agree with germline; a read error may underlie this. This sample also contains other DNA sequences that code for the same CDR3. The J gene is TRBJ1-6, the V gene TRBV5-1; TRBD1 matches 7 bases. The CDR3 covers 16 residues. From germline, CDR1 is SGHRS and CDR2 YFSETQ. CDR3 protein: CASSLVTGEDNSPLHF. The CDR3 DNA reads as TGCGCCAGCAGCTTGGTTACAGGGGAGGATAATTCCCCCCTCCACTTT. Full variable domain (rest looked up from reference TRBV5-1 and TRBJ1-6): KAGVTQTPRYLIKTRGQQVTLSCSPISGHRSVSWYQQTPGQGLQFLFEYFSETQRNKGNFPGRFSGRQFSNSRSEMNVSTLELGDSALYLCASSLVTGEDNSPLHFGNGTRLTVT.

The CDR3 region has the DNA TGTGCCAGCAGTTTGGGACAGGGGGTTCCTCCAGATACGCAGTATTTT. Protein sequence: CASSLGQGVPPDTQYF. The chain couples TRBV2 to TRBJ2-3, with 11 bases identical to TRBD1. Germline CDR1 and CDR2: SNHLY and FYNNEI. The V segment lost 5 bases and the J segment 4 bases; nucleotides outside the gene matches: 8. The CDR3 covers 16 residues.

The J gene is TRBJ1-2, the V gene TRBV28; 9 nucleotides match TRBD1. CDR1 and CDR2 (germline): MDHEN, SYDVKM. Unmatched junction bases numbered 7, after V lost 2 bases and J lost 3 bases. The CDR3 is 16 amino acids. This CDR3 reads CASSLRGTGTDYGYTF. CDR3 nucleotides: TGTGCCAGCAGTTTACGCGGGACAGGGACTGACTATGGCTACACCTTC.

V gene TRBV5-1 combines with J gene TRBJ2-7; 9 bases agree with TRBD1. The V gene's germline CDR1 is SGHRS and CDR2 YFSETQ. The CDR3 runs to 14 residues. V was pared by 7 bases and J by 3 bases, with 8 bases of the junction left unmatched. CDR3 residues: CASGGTGQLYEQYF. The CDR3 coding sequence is TGCGCCAGCGGCGGGACAGGGCAACTCTACGAGCAGTACTTC.

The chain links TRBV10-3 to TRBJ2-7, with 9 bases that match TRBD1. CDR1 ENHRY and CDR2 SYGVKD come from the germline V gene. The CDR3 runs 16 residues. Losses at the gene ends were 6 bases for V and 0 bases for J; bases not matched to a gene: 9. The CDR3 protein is CAISSQGAKVSYEQYF. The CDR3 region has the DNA TGTGCCATCAGCTCACAGGGGGCGAAGGTCTCCTACGAGCAGTACTTC.

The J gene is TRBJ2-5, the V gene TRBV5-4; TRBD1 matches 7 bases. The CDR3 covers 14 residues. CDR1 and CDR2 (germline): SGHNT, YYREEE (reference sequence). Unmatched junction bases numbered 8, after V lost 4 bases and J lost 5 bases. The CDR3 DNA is TGTGCCAGCAGCCAAGACAGGGTGATGGAGACCCAGTACTTC. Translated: CASSQDRVMETQYF.

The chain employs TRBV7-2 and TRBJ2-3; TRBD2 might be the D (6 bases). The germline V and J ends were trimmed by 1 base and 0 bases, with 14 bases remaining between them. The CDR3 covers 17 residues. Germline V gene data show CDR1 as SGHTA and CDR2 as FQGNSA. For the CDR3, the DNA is TGTGCCAGCAGCTTAGGCCCGGCGGGACTTAGCACAGATACGCAGTATTTT. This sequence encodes CASSLGPAGLSTDTQYF.

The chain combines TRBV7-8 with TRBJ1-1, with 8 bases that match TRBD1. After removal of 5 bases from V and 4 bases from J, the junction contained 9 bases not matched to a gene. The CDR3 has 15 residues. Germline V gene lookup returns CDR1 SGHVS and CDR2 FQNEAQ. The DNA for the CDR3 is TGTGCCAGCAGCCTATGGACAGGGAGCGGCACTGAAGCTTTCTTT. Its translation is CASSLWTGSGTEAFF.

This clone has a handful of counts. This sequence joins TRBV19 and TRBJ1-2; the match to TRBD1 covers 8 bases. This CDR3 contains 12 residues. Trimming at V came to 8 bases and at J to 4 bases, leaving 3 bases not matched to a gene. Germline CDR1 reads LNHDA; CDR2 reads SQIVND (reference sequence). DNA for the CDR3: TGTGCCAGTGGGGACAGGACCTATGGCTACACCTTC. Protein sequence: CASGDRTYGYTF.

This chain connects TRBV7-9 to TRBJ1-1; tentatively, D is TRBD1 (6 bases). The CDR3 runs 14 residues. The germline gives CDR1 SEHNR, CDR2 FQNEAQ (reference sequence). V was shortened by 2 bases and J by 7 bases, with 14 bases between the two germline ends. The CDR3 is CASSLSVGQSEAFF. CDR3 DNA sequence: TGTGCCAGCAGCTTAAGTGTCGGACAGAGTGAAGCTTTCTTT.